This T cell receptor beta chain is from a study of blood T cell repertoires in COVID-19. The CDR3 contains 15 residues. In germline, CDR1 is SGHDT, CDR2 YYEEEE. The junction had 4 bases not matched to a gene; V was cut back by 4 bases and J by 1 base. The assay was immunoSEQ multiplex PCR, and TCRdb's table has in-frame clones only and misses some. Of 130,000 or so clones in the sample, 75% to 85% are singletons; the top ten hold over 10%. This clone showed up just a few times. The specimen sequenced was peripheral blood. The V call is TRBV5-6, the J call TRBJ2-2, with 7 nucleotides matching TRBD1. This receptor was taken from a human donor in a cohort sampled during active COVID-19. The CDR3 sequence is CASSRGQLNTGELFF. The DNA of the CDR3 is TGTGCCAGCAGCCGGGGACAGTTGAACACCGGGGAGCTGTTTTTT.